The entry that follows covers one T cell receptor (beta chain) sequence. The antigen is unknown. The data stem from a study of blood T cells in healthy people across ages. Study-wide results and limits: Long-lived and aged donors differed, with more naive CD4+ cells and higher diversity in the long-lived. Investigators viewed diversity estimates from one million T cells as underestimates, the study reported.

The length of the CDR3 is 14 residues. CDR1 is MNHNY, CDR2 SVGAGI, per germline (reference sequence). J was trimmed by 7 bases and V by 5 bases; bases with no gene match: 8. A sample-barcoded 5' primer and a J-beta primer mix were used in a second PCR of roughly 7 to 11 cycles. A single record per CDR3 protein comes from TCRdb applying MiXCR to the 5' RACE reads. This sample has roughly 1,800,000 distinct CDR3 sequences, with approximately 50% found just once. The chain recombines TRBV6-6 with TRBJ2-4, with TRBD2 identical over 7 bases. Source material: blood. The clonotype originates from a woman aged 40 to 55 in good health. CDR3 DNA: TGTGCCAGCAGTGACACCTGGGGAGGGAACATTCAGTACTTC. Residues: CASSDTWGGNIQYF.